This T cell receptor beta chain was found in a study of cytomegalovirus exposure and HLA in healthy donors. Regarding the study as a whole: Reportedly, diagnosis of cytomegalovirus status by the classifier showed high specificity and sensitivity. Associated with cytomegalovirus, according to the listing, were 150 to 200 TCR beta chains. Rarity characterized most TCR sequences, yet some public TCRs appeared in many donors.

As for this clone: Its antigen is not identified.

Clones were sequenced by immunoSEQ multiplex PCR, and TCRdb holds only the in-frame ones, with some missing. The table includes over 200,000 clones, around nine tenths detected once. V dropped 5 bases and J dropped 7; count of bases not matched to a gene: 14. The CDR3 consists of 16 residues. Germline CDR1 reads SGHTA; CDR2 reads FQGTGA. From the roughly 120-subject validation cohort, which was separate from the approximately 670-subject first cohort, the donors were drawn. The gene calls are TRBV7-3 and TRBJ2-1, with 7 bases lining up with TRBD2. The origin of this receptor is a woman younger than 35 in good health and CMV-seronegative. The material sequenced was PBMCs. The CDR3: CASSLWGGVAANEQFF. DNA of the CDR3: TGTGCCAGCAGCCTTTGGGGGGGGGTAGCTGCGAATGAGCAGTTCTTC.